This record looks at one TCR beta chain sequence and its context. Its binding antigen is unknown. There are no base qualities to consult, and no much larger clone falls within one base. TCRbeta CDR3 regions were amplified from genomic DNA by means of the immunoSEQ Assay, a bias-controlled multiplex PCR. In the original analysis: Within the assay, amplification of reference gene primers was used to estimate how many nucleated cells each sample contained. To quantify the absolute abundance of each unique TCRbeta CDR3 rearrangement, sequence reads were collapsed and filtered. For each sample, productive Simpson clonality was calculated as the square root of Simpson's diversity index across productive rearrangements. TCRdb took over this immuneACCESS table, retaining in-frame rearrangements with V and J assigned. Such tables are incomplete; in checked studies, under half of the missing clones stem from an unresolved V gene, and the remainder is unexplained. V, J and clone size were drawn from that table, and D and trimming were deduced from the DNA. The sample table contains 190,000 or so clones; only one count was recorded for 90% to 95% of them. The biggest ten clones account for around 0.8% of the sample.

The record originates from a study of blood T cell repertoires in COVID-19 (dated by TCRdb to 2019 to 2021). About the full investigation: The collaborator samples originated in the United States, Italy and Spain and spanned the acute and convalescent phases of COVID-19. The prospective study material was composed of cDNA or gDNA derived from T cells, B-cell-depleted T cells, or PBMCs. Subjects who had been exposed to COVID-19, were actively infected with it, or had recovered from it provided the deeply sampled blood TCRbeta repertoires that made up the dataset. The repertoires were made available in a free public database intended to serve as a resource for research on the immune response to SARS-CoV-2. The samples were drawn from the first 160 participants of the ongoing ImmuneRACE study and from about 1,200 subjects provided by 6 global collaborators. A de-identified subject ID, COVID-19 status, age in years and sex were almost always included in the sample metadata. Where available, HLA class I and class II types were obtained from metadata supplied by the sample provider rather than from assay-based typing.

Inclusive of the bounding cysteine and phenylalanine, the CDR3 is 20 residues long. Only the CDR3 portion is preserved as DNA: 60 bases, with reading frame beginning at the first base. The V end gives up 6 bases and the J end 2 bases, leaving 25 bases in the junction not matched to a gene. The germline V gene encodes CDR1 MNHEY and CDR2 SMNVEV (reference sequence). In Seattle, one collaborating source enrolled patients while the infection was active and tracked those patients longitudinally over the course of disease. Each collaborating institution followed its own protocols to collect whole blood in K2EDTA tubes. For TCRbeta analysis, collaborators shipped samples in one of three forms: frozen whole blood, isolated PBMCs, or DNA extracted from either of those sample types. On the study overall, not on this receptor specifically: Clinical and demographic metadata were provided uncurated, with the amount varying by source and participant.

Sequenced material: peripheral blood. In this chain, TRBV27 is recombined with TRBJ2-7, with 7 middle bases fitting TRBD1. The receptor comes from a man between 25 and 39 years old with COVID-19, enrolled during active disease. The CDR3 region has the sequence CASRVTTGVVSKSGAYEQYF. In nucleotide form, the sequence is TGTGCCAGCAGGGTCACCACAGGGGTTGTTTCTAAGTCGGGTGCCTACGAGCAGTACTTC.